This T cell receptor (beta chain) was recovered during a study of T cell changes during pregnancy in multiple sclerosis. This CDR3 is built from 14 residues. V gave up 6 bases and J gave up 3 bases, with 15 bases separating them. CDR1 is MNHEY, CDR2 SMNVEV, per germline (reference sequence). Repertoires were generated with immunoSEQ multiplex PCR, while TCRdb's copy carries only in-frame clones and drops some. The sample has about 92,000 clones; 85% to 95% are singletons. The chain joins TRBV27 to TRBJ2-7; unclear D gene. This TCR derives from a female donor with multiple sclerosis, enrolled in a pregnancy study. Sequenced here: peripheral blood, sampled in the first trimester of pregnancy. The CDR3 sequence: CASSPLRSHYEQYF. The DNA for the CDR3 is TGTGCCAGCAGCCCGTTGCGCTCGCACTACGAGCAGTACTTC.